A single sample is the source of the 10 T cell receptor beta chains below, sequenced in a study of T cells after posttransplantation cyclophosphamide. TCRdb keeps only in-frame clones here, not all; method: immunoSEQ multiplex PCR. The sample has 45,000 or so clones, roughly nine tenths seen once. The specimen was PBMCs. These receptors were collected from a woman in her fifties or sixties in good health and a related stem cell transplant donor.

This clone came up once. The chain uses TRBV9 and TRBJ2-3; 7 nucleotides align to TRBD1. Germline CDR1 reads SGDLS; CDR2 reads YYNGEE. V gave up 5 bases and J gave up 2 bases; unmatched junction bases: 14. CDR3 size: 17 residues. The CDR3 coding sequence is TGTGCCAGCAGTGACCCGAGGACAGGTCGGGTCACAGATACGCAGTATTTT. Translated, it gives CASSDPRTGRVTDTQYF.

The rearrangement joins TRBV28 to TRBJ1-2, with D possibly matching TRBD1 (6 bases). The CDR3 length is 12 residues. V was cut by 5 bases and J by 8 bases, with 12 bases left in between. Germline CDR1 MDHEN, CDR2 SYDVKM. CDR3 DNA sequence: TGTGCCAGCAGTCCAGGGGTTAGGGGCTACACCTTC. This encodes CASSPGVRGYTF.

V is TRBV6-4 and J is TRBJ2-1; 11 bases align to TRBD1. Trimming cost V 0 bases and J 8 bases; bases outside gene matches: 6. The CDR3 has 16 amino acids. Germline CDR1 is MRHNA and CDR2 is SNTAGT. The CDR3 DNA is TGTGCCAGCAGTGACTCTCGGACAGGGGGCATGGATGAGCAGTTCTTC. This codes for CASSDSRTGGMDEQFF.

This CDR3 reads CASSFGDMESTRVSKKLFF. Here the CDR3 DNA reads TGTGCCAGCAGCTTCGGGGACATGGAATCCACCAGGGTCTCAAAAAAACTGTTTTTT. The chain carries TRBV7-2 and TRBJ1-4, with D possibly TRBD1 on 6 matching bases. The CDR3 spans 19 residues. The germline V gene encodes CDR1 SGHTA and CDR2 FQGNSA. Between the trimmed V and J ends, which lost 3 bases and 9 bases, there was a span of 29 bases.

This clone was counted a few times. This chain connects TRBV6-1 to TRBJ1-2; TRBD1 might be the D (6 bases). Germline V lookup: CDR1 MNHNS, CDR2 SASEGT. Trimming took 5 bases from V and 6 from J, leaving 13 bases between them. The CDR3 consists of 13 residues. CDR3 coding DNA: TGTGCCAGCAGTAACACCGGGACACATGGCTACACCTTC. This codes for CASSNTGTHGYTF.

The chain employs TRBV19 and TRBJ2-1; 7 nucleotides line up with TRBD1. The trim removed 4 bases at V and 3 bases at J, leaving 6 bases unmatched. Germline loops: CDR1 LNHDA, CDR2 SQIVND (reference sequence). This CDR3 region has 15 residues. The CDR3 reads CASSRSGTVYNEQFF. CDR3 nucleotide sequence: TGTGCCAGTAGTAGATCCGGGACAGTCTACAATGAGCAGTTCTTC.

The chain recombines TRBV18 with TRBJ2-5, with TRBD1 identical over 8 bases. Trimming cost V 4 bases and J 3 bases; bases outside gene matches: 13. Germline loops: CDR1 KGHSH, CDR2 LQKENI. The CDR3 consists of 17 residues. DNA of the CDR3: TGTGCCAGCTCACACCTGACCCCGGGACAGGCTAAAGAGACCCAGTACTTC. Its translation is CASSHLTPGQAKETQYF.

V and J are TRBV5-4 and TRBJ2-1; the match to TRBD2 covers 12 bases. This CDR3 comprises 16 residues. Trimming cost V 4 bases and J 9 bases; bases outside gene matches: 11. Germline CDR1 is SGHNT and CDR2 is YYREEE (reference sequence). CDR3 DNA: TGTGCCAGCAGCCACGCTAGCGGGGGGGCCTTTTCTGAGCAGTTCTTC. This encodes CASSHASGGAFSEQFF.

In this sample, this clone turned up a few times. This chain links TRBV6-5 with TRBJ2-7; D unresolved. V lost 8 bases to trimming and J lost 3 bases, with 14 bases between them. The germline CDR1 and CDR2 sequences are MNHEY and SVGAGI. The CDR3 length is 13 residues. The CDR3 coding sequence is TGTGCCAGCTCTTATGCGGAACACTACGAGCAGTACTTC. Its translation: CASSYAEHYEQYF.

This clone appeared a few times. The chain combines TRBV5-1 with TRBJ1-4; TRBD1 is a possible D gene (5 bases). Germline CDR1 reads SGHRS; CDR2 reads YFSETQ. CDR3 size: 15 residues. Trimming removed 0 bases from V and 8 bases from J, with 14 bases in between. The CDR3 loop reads CASSLALGRGEKLFF. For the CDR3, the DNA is TGCGCCAGCAGCTTGGCCTTAGGGCGGGGCGAAAAACTGTTTTTT.